The subject of this entry is one T cell receptor beta chain. There are 14 residues in the CDR3. Unmatched junction bases numbered 8, after V lost 5 bases and J lost 8 bases. CDR1 is PRHDT, CDR2 FYEKMQ, per germline (reference sequence). These data originate in a study of blood T cell repertoires in COVID-19. TCRdb's copy holds only in-frame clones and misses some; the assay was immunoSEQ multiplex PCR. The sample yields some 320,000 clones, over 85% seen once. Two negative PCRs, clearance, or symptom resolution characterized the recovered Cohort 3 donors. This clonotype was obtained from a man in his 60s who had recovered from COVID-19. Source material: PBMCs or T cells enriched from blood (not recorded which). The chain couples TRBV13 to TRBJ1-4, with 7 bases that match TRBD1. CDR3 DNA: TGTGCCAGCAGCCTAAAAGGGGGCGGAGAAAAACTGTTTTTT. Encoded protein: CASSLKGGGEKLFF.